This entry lists 13 T cell receptor beta chains sequenced from one sample in a study of PD-L1 blockade in urothelial cancer. TCRdb's copy holds only in-frame clones and misses some; the assay was immunoSEQ multiplex PCR. The table lists 86,000 or so clones, more than 75% of them singletons, with approximately 15% in the top ten. Time point defined: pretreatment peripheral blood. Sample: PBMCs, taken around atezolizumab (anti-PD-L1) treatment. The receptors were sampled from a man aged 55 to 70 with urothelial cancer.

This chain links TRBV5-1 with TRBJ2-7; 9 bases line up with TRBD1. There are 17 residues in the CDR3. V dropped 4 bases and J dropped 0; count of bases not matched to a gene: 11. The germline V gene encodes CDR1 SGHRS and CDR2 YFSETQ. CDR3 amino acids: CASSIGTGLGISYEQYF. In DNA, the CDR3 is TGCGCCAGCAGCATCGGGACAGGGTTGGGGATCTCCTACGAGCAGTACTTC.

CDR3 loop: CASSLEGAGIYEQYF. CDR3 sequence (DNA): TGTGCCAGCAGCTTAGAAGGCGCGGGGATCTACGAGCAGTACTTC. The rearrangement uses TRBV11-3 and TRBJ2-7; maybe TRBD2 (6 bases). Germline V gene sequence: CDR1 SGHNT, CDR2 YENEEA. V was trimmed by 0 bases and J by 3 bases, leaving 12 bases between them. This CDR3 region has 15 residues. Filled out from reference TRBV11-3 and TRBJ2-7, the complete variable domain reads EAGVVQSPRYKIIEKKQPVAFWCNPISGHNTLYWYLQNLGQGPELLIRYENEEAVDDSQLPKDRFSAERLKGVDSTLKIQPAELGDSAVYLCASSLEGAGIYEQYFGPGTRLTVT.

Of note for this clone: At one of its ends the junction is not consistent with the germline gene, which may arise from a read error. This chain connects TRBV7-8 to TRBJ1-2; 7 positions agree with TRBD1. The CDR3 totals 15 residues. Germline loops: CDR1 SGHVS, CDR2 FQNEAQ. As DNA, the CDR3 is TGTGCCAGCAGCTTCTCCGACAGGGCTAACTATGGCCACACCTTC. The encoded protein is CASSFSDRANYGHTF.

CDR3 DNA: TGTGCCATCAGTGGTGGACAAGGACGTAACACCGGGGAGCTGTTTTTT. The encoded protein is CAISGGQGRNTGELFF. V gene TRBV10-3 combines with J gene TRBJ2-2; possible D gene TRBD1, 5 bases. CDR1 and CDR2 from the germline V gene are ENHRY and SYGVKD. The CDR3 spans 16 residues. V was trimmed by 4 bases and J by 2 bases, leaving 14 bases between them.

This clone was seen more than once but under ten times. This rearrangement joins TRBV19 to TRBJ1-2; no reliable D call. Germline CDR1 is LNHDA and CDR2 is SQIVND (reference sequence). The germline V and J ends were trimmed by 9 bases and 3 bases, with 11 bases remaining between them. This CDR3 contains 12 residues. The CDR3 DNA reads as TGTGCCAGCGCCGGTTCCTACTATGGCTACACCTTC. It codes for CASAGSYYGYTF.

CDR3 nucleotide sequence: TGTGCCAGCAGCTCCTCCGAAGGGGGAACCTCCTACGAGCAGTACTTC. It translates to CASSSSEGGTSYEQYF. This rearrangement joins TRBV5-6 to TRBJ2-7; tentative D call: TRBD1 (6 bases). Per germline, CDR1 SGHDT and CDR2 YYEEEE. The length of the CDR3 is 16 residues. Trimming removed 3 bases from V and 0 bases from J, with 16 bases in between.

CDR3 DNA: TGCGCCTCCGGGACAGGGGGCTCGGGCACCGGGGAGCTGTTTTTT. Protein sequence: CASGTGGSGTGELFF. This rearrangement joins TRBV4-1 to TRBJ2-2; TRBD1 agrees at 12 bases. The V gene's germline CDR1 is MGHRA and CDR2 YSYEKL. The CDR3 contains 15 residues. V lost 11 bases, J lost 4 bases, and 8 bases stayed unmatched.

The chain uses TRBV15 and TRBJ2-1; TRBD2 matches 10 bases. After removal of 0 bases from V and 7 bases from J, the junction contained 3 bases not matched to a gene. Germline V gene data show CDR1 as LNHNV and CDR2 as YYDKDF (reference sequence). CDR3 length: 15 amino acids. The DNA for the CDR3 is TGTGCCACCAGCAGAGAAGCGGGGGGGCGGAATGAGCAGTTCTTC. Its translation is CATSREAGGRNEQFF.

The V and J genes are TRBV6-4 and TRBJ1-2; 7 bases fit TRBD1. CDR3 length: 15 residues. The V gene end was trimmed by 6 bases and the J gene end by 8 bases; junction bases not matched to a gene: 15. CDR1 and CDR2 (germline): MRHNA, SNTAGT. CDR3 nucleotide sequence: TGTGCCAGCAGCGAAGGAAGAACAGGGGTTTCGGGCTACACCTTC. This translates into CASSEGRTGVSGYTF.

V is TRBV18 and J is TRBJ1-1; possible D gene TRBD1, 6 bases. The length of the CDR3 is 17 residues. Trimming stripped 3 bases from V and 5 bases from J, with 22 bases between. The germline V gene has CDR1 KGHSH and CDR2 LQKENI. CDR3 sequence: CASSPGLPGAGATEAFF. The CDR3 nucleotides are TGTGCCAGCTCACCTGGACTTCCGGGCGCAGGGGCGACTGAAGCTTTCTTT.

The CDR3 bases are TGCGCCAGCAGCTACGGAAGGGGGATAGGGATGAACACTGAAGCTTTCTTT. Translation: CASSYGRGIGMNTEAFF. This chain joins TRBV5-1 and TRBJ1-1; D might be TRBD1 (6 bases). The ends were cut back, 3 bases at V and 0 bases at J, with 18 bases in the middle. Germline values: CDR1 SGHRS, CDR2 YFSETQ. This CDR3 spans 17 amino acids. Together with reference TRBV5-1 and TRBJ1-1, the CDR3 gives the full variable domain: KAGVTQTPRYLIKTRGQQVTLSCSPISGHRSVSWYQQTPGQGLQFLFEYFSETQRNKGNFPGRFSGRQFSNSRSEMNVSTLELGDSALYLCASSYGRGIGMNTEAFFGQGTRLTVV.

This chain uses TRBV11-2 with TRBJ1-5, with no clear D. The CDR3 has 15 amino acids. Trimming took 2 bases from V and 1 from J, leaving 9 bases between them. Germline values: CDR1 SGHAT, CDR2 FQNNGV. CDR3: CASSLSGESNQPQHF. The CDR3 coding sequence is TGTGCCAGCAGCTTATCGGGAGAGAGCAATCAGCCCCAGCATTTT.

This clone was recorded only once. The V and J genes are TRBV2 and TRBJ2-7; the match to TRBD1 covers 8 bases. The CDR3 is 13 amino acids. With 9 bases clipped from V and 5 bases from J, the junction kept 9 bases outside the gene matches. CDR1 and CDR2 from the germline V gene are SNHLY and FYNNEI. In DNA, the CDR3 is TGTGCCAGTTATTTCGACAGGGGCCACGAGCAGTACTTC. Translated: CASYFDRGHEQYF.